This entry lists 24 T cell receptor beta chains sequenced from one sample in a study of blood T cell repertoires in COVID-19. The repertoire was sequenced with immunoSEQ multiplex PCR; TCRdb's copy has only in-frame clones and lacks some. The sample holds about 31,000 clones, 80% to 95% seen once. Sequencing was done on a sample of peripheral blood. Every receptor here comes from a man aged 55 to 70 with acute or convalescent COVID-19.

This chain links TRBV23-1 with TRBJ2-2; 10 bases match TRBD1. TRBV23-1 is recorded as an ORF, its role being uncertain. The V segment lost 3 bases and the J segment 7 bases; nucleotides outside the gene matches: 5. The CDR3 is 15 amino acids. Here the CDR3 reads CASSHGTGDLGELFF. The CDR3 nucleotides are TGCGCCAGCAGTCATGGGACAGGGGATCTCGGGGAGCTGTTTTTT.

The chain employs TRBV14 and TRBJ2-7; maybe TRBD1 (5 bases). The CDR3 covers 16 residues. CDR1 is SGHDN and CDR2 is FVKESK in the germline V gene. The germline V and J ends were trimmed by 8 bases and 0 bases, with 20 bases remaining between them. The CDR3 reads CASGLTGSGSSYEQYV. The CDR3 DNA reads TGTGCCAGCGGCCTTACAGGCTCCGGAAGCTCCTACGAGCAGTACGTC.

This chain connects TRBV24-1 to TRBJ2-1, with 8 nucleotides matching TRBD1. The length of the CDR3 is 17 residues. V was clipped by 3 bases and J by 6 bases; unmatched bases: 12. Germline CDR1 is KGHDR and CDR2 is SFDVKD. CDR3 in DNA: TGTGCCACCAGTGATCCCTGGACAGGGTCACCCTCCAATGAGCAGTTCTTC. As protein: CATSDPWTGSPSNEQFF.

This clone is a singleton in its sample. The rearrangement joins TRBV7-8 to TRBJ2-1; TRBD1 matches 12 bases. The CDR3 runs to 15 residues. Germline CDR1 and CDR2: SGHVS and FQNEAQ. The J segment lost 8 bases and the V segment lost 5 bases, leaving 7 bases of the junction unmatched. The CDR3 sequence is CASSPGTGGVDEQFF. The CDR3 DNA is TGTGCCAGCAGCCCAGGGACAGGGGGCGTGGATGAGCAGTTCTTC.

J is TRBJ2-1 and V is TRBV5-5; the match to TRBD1 covers 9 bases. The CDR3 extends over 14 amino acids. Trimming at V came to 7 bases and at J to 8 bases, leaving 10 bases not matched to a gene. Per the germline V gene, CDR1 is SGHKS and CDR2 is YYEKEE (reference sequence). The chain's CDR3 is CASLYRGRPDEQFF. The CDR3 nucleotides are TGTGCCAGCCTTTACAGGGGGCGCCCGGATGAGCAGTTCTTC.

The chain uses TRBV15 and TRBJ1-2; D perhaps matches TRBD1 (6 bases). The V and J ends lost 0 bases and 7 bases respectively, with 21 bases between them. The V gene's germline CDR1 is LNHNV and CDR2 YYDKDF (reference sequence). The CDR3 consists of 17 residues. In DNA, the CDR3 is TGTGCCACCAGCAGAGATCCTTCAGGGGCAACTACCAGTGGCTACACCTTC. Translation: CATSRDPSGATTSGYTF.

This sequence joins TRBV6-5 and TRBJ2-6, with D perhaps TRBD1 (5 bases). Trimming cost V 6 bases and J 1 base, with 10 bases left between them. The CDR3 sequence is 15 residues long. Germline CDR1 MNHEY, CDR2 SVGAGI. CDR3 region: CASRDTGSGANVLTF. CDR3 coding DNA: TGTGCCAGCAGGGATACAGGTTCTGGGGCCAACGTCCTGACTTTC.

This rearrangement joins TRBV7-2 to TRBJ2-7, with TRBD2 matching over 14 bases. CDR1 is SGHTA and CDR2 is FQGNSA in the germline V gene. V was clipped by 2 bases and J by 5 bases; unmatched bases: 11. CDR3 length: 18 residues. CDR3 sequence reads: CASSLRGGLAGVPHEQYF. CDR3 nucleotide sequence: TGTGCCAGCAGCTTAAGGGGGGGACTAGCGGGAGTCCCCCACGAGCAGTACTTC.

The rearrangement links TRBV19 to TRBJ1-1, with 8 bases matching TRBD1. The CDR3 has 17 residues. V gave up 1 base and J gave up 1 base; unmatched junction bases: 8. Germline V gene sequence: CDR1 LNHDA, CDR2 SQIVND (reference sequence). CDR3 loop: CASSIGQGADGNTEAFF. CDR3 coding DNA: TGTGCCAGTAGTATAGGGCAGGGGGCAGACGGGAACACTGAAGCTTTCTTT.

The J gene is TRBJ1-3, the V gene TRBV6-6, with 7 bases lining up with TRBD1. The CDR3 is 13 amino acids. Trimming removed 8 bases from V and 4 bases from J; junction bases left unmatched: 5. Germline values: CDR1 MNHNY, CDR2 SVGAGI (reference sequence). This chain's CDR3 is CASRTGAGNTIYF. In DNA, the CDR3 is TGTGCCAGCCGTACAGGGGCAGGAAACACCATATATTTT.

The J gene is TRBJ1-5, the V gene TRBV19; TRBD1 matches at 12 bases. Germline loops: CDR1 LNHDA, CDR2 SQIVND (reference sequence). This CDR3 spans 15 amino acids. J was trimmed by 5 bases and V by 4 bases; bases with no gene match: 3. DNA of the CDR3: TGTGCCAGTAGTAAGGGACAGGGGGCAGATCAGCCCCAGCATTTT. This sequence encodes CASSKGQGADQPQHF.

The chain carries TRBV19 and TRBJ1-3; D uncertain. Germline V gives CDR1 LNHDA, CDR2 SQIVND (reference sequence). The CDR3 extends over 13 amino acids. V lost 5 bases, J lost 2 bases, and 7 bases lay in between. CDR3 residues: CASSWAAGNTIYF. The CDR3 DNA is TGTGCCAGTAGTTGGGCAGCTGGAAACACCATATATTTT.

V usage is TRBV19 and J usage is TRBJ2-7; D not resolved. Germline V gives CDR1 LNHDA, CDR2 SQIVND (reference sequence). The CDR3 is 14 residues long. Trimming pared 1 base from V and 4 bases from J, leaving 11 bases between. This CDR3 is CASSIGRGSYEQYF. The CDR3 coding sequence is TGTGCCAGTAGTATAGGACGAGGCTCGTACGAGCAGTACTTC.

The chain uses TRBV11-3 and TRBJ1-4, with D unclear. The germline gives CDR1 SGHNT, CDR2 YENEEA. The germline V and J ends were trimmed by 8 bases and 6 bases, with 16 bases remaining between them. The CDR3 consists of 14 residues. The CDR3 coding sequence is TGTGCCAGCTCCGCCCGGTCCGTAGATGAAAAACTGTTTTTT. It encodes CASSARSVDEKLFF.

V and J are TRBV11-3 and TRBJ2-7; TRBD1 matches 11 bases. Germline values: CDR1 SGHNT, CDR2 YENEEA. The trim removed 2 bases at V and 7 bases at J, leaving 7 bases unmatched. The CDR3 is 15 amino acids. The CDR3 sequence is CASSLTRTGGVEQYF. For the CDR3, the DNA is TGTGCCAGCAGCTTAACCCGGACAGGGGGCGTGGAGCAGTACTTC.

The chain couples TRBV9 to TRBJ1-1; TRBD1 matches at 9 bases. The V gene end was trimmed by 1 base and the J gene end by 2 bases; junction bases not matched to a gene: 3. The germline gives CDR1 SGDLS, CDR2 YYNGEE. The CDR3 has 15 amino acids. CDR3 DNA: TGTGCCAGCAGCGTATTGGACAGGGGAAACACTGAAGCTTTCTTT. Amino acid sequence: CASSVLDRGNTEAFF.

The V call is TRBV7-3, the J call TRBJ1-6; D is possibly TRBD1 (6 bases). The germline V gene encodes CDR1 SGHTA and CDR2 FQGTGA. The CDR3 length is 14 residues. The V gene lost 9 bases and the J gene lost 6 bases, with 15 bases spanning the gap. The CDR3 DNA sequence: TGTGCCAGTTCACCGGGACAACCTAATTCACCCCTCCACTTT. Translation: CASSPGQPNSPLHF.

The chain joins TRBV30 to TRBJ1-6, with D maybe TRBD1 (5 bases). From germline, CDR1 is GTSNPN and CDR2 SVGIG (reference sequence). Trimming pared 8 bases from V and 2 bases from J, leaving 16 bases between. This CDR3 spans 15 amino acids. CDR3 sequence: CARSTGTTYNSPLHF. In DNA form, the CDR3 reads TGTGCCAGAAGTACAGGCACCACCTATAATTCACCCCTCCACTTT.

CDR3 nucleotides: TGTGCCAGCAGGGGACAGATCAATCAGCCCCAGCATTTT. Amino acids: CASRGQINQPQHF. The chain carries TRBV25-1 and TRBJ1-5; 7 bases align to TRBD1. CDR1 and CDR2 (germline): MGHDK, SYGVNS. After removal of 6 bases from V and 3 bases from J, the junction contained 2 bases not matched to a gene. CDR3 length equals 13 residues.

This clone was counted once. The rearrangement joins TRBV7-9 to TRBJ1-3; 8 bases agree with TRBD1. Per germline, CDR1 SEHNR and CDR2 FQNEAQ (reference sequence). This CDR3 has 15 amino acids. J gave up 2 bases and V 10 bases, and 10 bases lay outside the gene matches. The CDR3 region has the DNA TGTGCCACATTCCAGGGGGCAGAAACTGGAAACACCATATATTTT. As protein: CATFQGAETGNTIYF.

This clone was found a few times. The rearrangement uses TRBV27 and TRBJ1-3, with TRBD1 as a possible D gene (5 bases). Germline values: CDR1 MNHEY, CDR2 SMNVEV (reference sequence). This CDR3 has 15 amino acids. Trimming shortened V by 6 bases and J by 2 bases, and 14 bases separated the two germline ends. CDR3 in DNA: TGTGCCAGCAGACAGGCCCCGTCCACTGGAAACACCATATATTTT. Amino acids: CASRQAPSTGNTIYF.

The gene calls are TRBV7-9 and TRBJ2-5, with D possibly being TRBD2 (5 bases). The CDR3 loop spans 16 amino acids. The V gene's germline CDR1 is SEHNR and CDR2 FQNEAQ (reference sequence). V was trimmed by 1 base and J by 5 bases, leaving 17 bases between them. DNA of the CDR3: TGTGCCAGCAGCTTAGTAGTCCTAGGGAGAGGGGAGACCCAGTACTTC. This sequence encodes CASSLVVLGRGETQYF.

This chain uses TRBV19 with TRBJ1-1, with D hard to call. Trimming took 5 bases from V and 1 from J, leaving 8 bases between them. Germline V gives CDR1 LNHDA, CDR2 SQIVND (reference sequence). This CDR3 contains 13 residues. CDR3 nucleotide sequence: TGTGCCAGTAGTCCCTTGAGGAACACTGAAGCTTTCTTT. This encodes CASSPLRNTEAFF.

The V and J genes are TRBV5-4 and TRBJ1-4; weak D call: TRBD1 (5 bases). The CDR3 is made up of 15 amino acids. CDR1 SGHNT and CDR2 YYREEE come from the germline V gene (reference sequence). Trimming removed 2 bases at V and 4 bases at J, with 12 bases between. The CDR3: CASSFGQLGNEKLFF. CDR3 DNA sequence: TGTGCCAGCAGCTTTGGACAACTCGGTAATGAAAAACTGTTTTTT.